Listed below are T cell receptor beta chains from one sample, sequenced in a study of early T cells in non-severe SARS-CoV-2 infection. TCRdb re-called the 5' RACE reads through MiXCR, storing one row per CDR3 protein. In the table there are nearly 110,000 distinct CDR3 sequences, around 10% of which are singletons. The specimen was whole blood. The receptors were gathered from an adult who was a healthcare worker with PCR-confirmed SARS-CoV-2 infection or an uninfected control (not recorded which). The CDR3 runs from the conserved cysteine through the conserved F or W. D genes are given only for firm matches. Only part of the rows carry a size: once, few, many, or a class if the clone is expanded.

>TRBV7-2|many|-|TRBJ2-7
TGTGCCAGCAGCCGTACAGGCGCGGGACCCTACGAGCAGTACTTC
CASSRTGAGPYEQYF
>TRBV6-2/TRBV6-3|-|-|TRBJ2-4
TGTGCCAGCAGTGGAAAAAGCATTCAGTACTTC
CASSGKSIQYF
>TRBV3-1|many|TRBD2|TRBJ2-7
TGTGCCAGCAGCCAACCTGGGACTAAAGTCTCGGATCAGTACTTC
CASSQPGTKVSDQYF
>TRBV12-3/TRBV12-4|-|-|TRBJ2-7
TGTGCCAGCTGTTCAATTCGCTACGAGCAGTACTTC
CASCSIRYEQYF
>TRBV7-8|many|-|TRBJ1-5
TGTGCCAGCAGCTCCGGAACTCAGGGAATCGGCCAGCCCCAGCATTTT
CASSSGTQGIGQPQHF
>TRBV28|-|-|TRBJ1-5
TGTGCCAGCCGGGGGGGCCTCAAAGATCAGCCCCAGCATTTT
CASRGGLKDQPQHF
>TRBV6-6|medium-sized|-|TRBJ2-3
TGTGCCAGCAGTTTGGTGGGTAGCACAGATACGCAGTATTTT
CASSLVGSTDTQYF
>TRBV5-1|-|-|TRBJ1-1
TGCGCCAGCAGCTTGGGACGGACGAACACTGAAGCTTTCTTT
CASSLGRTNTEAFF
>TRBV5-4|many|-|TRBJ2-3
TGTGCCAGCAGCTTGGAGGGCGGCCCCTACCGCACAGATACGCAGTATTTT
CASSLEGGPYRTDTQYF
>TRBV9|-|-|TRBJ1-6
TGTGCCAGCAGCTACGCAGGAAATTCACCCCTCCACTTT
CASSYAGNSPLHF
>TRBV5-1|many|-|TRBJ2-3
TGCGCCAGCAGCTTGACTGCTCCGAAGGAAACAGATACGCAGTATTTT
CASSLTAPKETDTQYF
>TRBV5-4|many|-|TRBJ2-1
TGTGCCAGCAGCTTAGCAAACGGGGAGCAGTTCTTC
CASSLANGEQFF
>TRBV28|-|TRBD2|TRBJ2-7
TGTGCCACTGGACTAGCGGGAACGCTGGGCTCCTACGAGCAGTACTTC
CATGLAGTLGSYEQYF
>TRBV25-1|few|-|TRBJ2-7
TGTGCCAGCAGTGGGGTTGGATACTACGAGCAGTACTTC
CASSGVGYYEQYF
>TRBV10-3|few|TRBD1|TRBJ2-3
TGTGCCATCAGGGACAGGGTGGGCTCCACAGATACGCAGTATTTT
CAIRDRVGSTDTQYF
>TRBV15|many|TRBD2|TRBJ2-3
TGTGCCACCAGCACCAGGCAGGCGGGAGTTTCAGATACGCAGTATTTT
CATSTRQAGVSDTQYF
>TRBV9|many|-|TRBJ1-1
TGTGCCAGCAGCGTAGGAGCGGGGAGGCACGGTGCTGAAGCTTTCTTT
CASSVGAGRHGAEAFF
>TRBV12-3/TRBV12-4|many|-|TRBJ1-1
TGTGCCAGCAGTGGGACTGAGAACACTGAAGCTTTCTTT
CASSGTENTEAFF
>TRBV4-3|-|-|TRBJ2-7
TGCGCCAGCAGCCTAACTAGAACAAACTACGAGCAGTACTTC
CASSLTRTNYEQYF
>TRBV25-1|many|-|TRBJ2-3
TGTGCCAGCAGGGGGGATTGGGACACAGATACGCAGTATTTT
CASRGDWDTDTQYF
>TRBV20-1|few|TRBD2|TRBJ2-7
TGCAGTGCTTCGCTAAATAGCGGGAGATACGGAGAGCAGTACTTC
CSASLNSGRYGEQYF
>TRBV28|-|-|TRBJ2-1
TGTGCCAGCAGTTTAGAATTACGGTACGAGGATGAGCAGTTCTTC
CASSLELRYEDEQFF
>TRBV27|many|TRBD1|TRBJ2-1
TGTGCCAGCAGTCCGACCGGGACAGGGTTGAATGAGCAGTTCTTC
CASSPTGTGLNEQFF
>TRBV7-4|many|-|TRBJ2-7
TGTGCCAGCAGCGGGGGGAAGGAGGATTCCTACGAGCAGTACTTC
CASSGGKEDSYEQYF
>TRBV7-9|few|TRBD1|TRBJ2-4
TGTGCCAGCACCCAGAGCCGGGACAGGGACCCTCAAAACATTCAGTACTTC
CASTQSRDRDPQNIQYF
>TRBV28|many|TRBD2|TRBJ2-3
TGTGCCAGCAGTTCTATGCTAGCGGGAGAAGATAAGCAGTATTTT
CASSSMLAGEDKQYF
>TRBV6-6|many|-|TRBJ1-3
TGTGCCAGCACCTCAGCCGGCCGATCTGGAAACACCATATATTTT
CASTSAGRSGNTIYF
>TRBV6-2/TRBV6-3|-|-|TRBJ2-3
TGTGCCAGCAGCCACCTTGGCAGGGGAGAATCAGATACGCAGTATTTT
CASSHLGRGESDTQYF
>TRBV11-2|-|-|TRBJ1-1
TGTGCCAGCAGCCCCCCCAGGGTATTACGAGACGAAGCTTTCTTT
CASSPPRVLRDEAFF
>TRBV4-2|-|TRBD2|TRBJ2-2
TGTGCCAGCAGATCCTTAGCGGGAGTCCGGACCGGGGAGCTGTTTTTT
CASRSLAGVRTGELFF
>TRBV21-1|many|-|TRBJ2-7
TGTGCCAGCAGCAAAGTAGGATTTGGAGTTTACGAGCAGTACTTC
CASSKVGFGVYEQYF
>TRBV24-1|many|-|TRBJ2-1
TGTGCCACCAGTGCGGGGATCGAAGAGCAGTTCTTC
CATSAGIEEQFF
>TRBV9|-|-|TRBJ2-7
TGTGCCAGCAGCGTAGGGGTGGCCATCCGGGAGGAGCAGTACTTC
CASSVGVAIREEQYF